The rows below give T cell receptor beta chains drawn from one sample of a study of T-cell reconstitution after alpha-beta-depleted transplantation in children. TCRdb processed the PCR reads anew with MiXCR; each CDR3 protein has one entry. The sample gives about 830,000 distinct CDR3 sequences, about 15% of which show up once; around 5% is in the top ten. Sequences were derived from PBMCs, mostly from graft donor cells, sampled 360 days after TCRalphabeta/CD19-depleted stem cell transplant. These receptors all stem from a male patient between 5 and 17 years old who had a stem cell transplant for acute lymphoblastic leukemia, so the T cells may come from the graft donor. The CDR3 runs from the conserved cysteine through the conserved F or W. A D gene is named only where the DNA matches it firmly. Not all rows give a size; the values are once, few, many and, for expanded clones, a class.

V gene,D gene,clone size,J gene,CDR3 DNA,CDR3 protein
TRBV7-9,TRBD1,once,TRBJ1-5,TGTGCCAGCAGCTTAGCGGCGGGGACAGGTCAGCCCCAGCATTTT,CASSLAAGTGQPQHF
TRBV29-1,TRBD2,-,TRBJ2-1,TGCAGCGCCCCCATCCGCGGGAGTGGATATGAGCAGTTCTTC,CSAPIRGSGYEQFF
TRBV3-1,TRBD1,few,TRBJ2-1,TGTGCCAGCAGCTCTACCCCGACAGGGGTAGTCACACGTGAGCAGTTCTTC,CASSSTPTGVVTREQFF
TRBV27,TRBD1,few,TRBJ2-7,TGTGCCAGCACGTTTAACCGGGACAGCAAGGCCTACGAGCAGTACTTC,CASTFNRDSKAYEQYF
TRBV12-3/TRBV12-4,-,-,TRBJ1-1,TGTGCCAGCAGCCAAGGGAGCCCTGCAGCTTTCTTT,CASSQGSPAAFF
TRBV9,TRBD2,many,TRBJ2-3,TGTGCCAGCAGCGTTTGGGGACTAGCGGGAGCCACAGATACGCAGTATTTT,CASSVWGLAGATDTQYF
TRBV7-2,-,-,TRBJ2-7,TGTGCCAGCAGCTTAGGGTGGGTTCTATCCTACGAGCAGTACTTC,CASSLGWVLSYEQYF
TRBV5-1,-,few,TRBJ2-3,TGCGCCAGCAGCTTGGCTGGGACCGTGACCCATCTGGGGGGAGTAGGGACAGATACGCAGTATTTT,CASSLAGTVTHLGGVGTDTQYF
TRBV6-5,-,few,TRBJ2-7,TGTGCCAGCAGGCGGGACCACGGGAGCTCCTACGAGCAGTACTTC,CASRRDHGSSYEQYF
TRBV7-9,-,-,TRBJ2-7,TGTGCCAGCAGCTTAGTTGGGCGCGAGCAGTACTTC,CASSLVGREQYF
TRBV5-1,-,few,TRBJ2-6,TGCGCCAGCAGCCCGCGAGGACTTTCAACGGACTCTGGGGCCAACGTCCTGACTTTC,CASSPRGLSTDSGANVLTF
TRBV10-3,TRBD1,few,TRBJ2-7,TGTGCCATCAGGGGCTGGGACAGGGCCTACGAGCAGTACTTC,CAIRGWDRAYEQYF
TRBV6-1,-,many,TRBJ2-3,TGTGCCAGCAGTAAACTAGCAGAATCAGATACGCAGTATTTT,CASSKLAESDTQYF
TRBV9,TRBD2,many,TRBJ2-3,TGTGCCAGCAGCGTAGGTGGTAGCGGGGGGTCTAGCACAGATACGCAGTATTTT,CASSVGGSGGSSTDTQYF
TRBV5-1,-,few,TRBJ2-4,TGCGCCAGCAGCTCCGGGTTACGAAACTTAGCCAAAAACATTCAGTACTTC,CASSSGLRNLAKNIQYF
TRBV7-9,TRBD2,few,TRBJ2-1,TGTGCCAGCAGCTTATCCGGGACTAGGGGCTACAATGAGCAGTTCTTC,CASSLSGTRGYNEQFF
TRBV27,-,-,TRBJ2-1,TGTGCCAGCAATCGGGAGAATATGTACAATGAGCAGTTCTTC,CASNRENMYNEQFF
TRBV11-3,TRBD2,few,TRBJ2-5,TGTGCCAGCAGCTTGGGACTAGCGGGAGGGGGTCAAGAGACCCAGTACTTC,CASSLGLAGGGQETQYF
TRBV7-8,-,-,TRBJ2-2,TGTGCCAGCAGCTTAGCGGCGGTCGGGACTCCCCCGAACACCGGGGAGCTGTTTTTT,CASSLAAVGTPPNTGELFF
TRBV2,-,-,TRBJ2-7,TGTGCCAGCAGTTATCCAGGTTACGAGCAGTACTTC,CASSYPGYEQYF
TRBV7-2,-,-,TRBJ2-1,TGTGCCAGCAGCTTAGGAAGTCTGGTGAATGAGCAGTTCTTC,CASSLGSLVNEQFF
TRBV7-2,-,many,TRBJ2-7,TGTGCCAGCAGCCCAACGATACTGACTGCCCCCTACGAGCAGTACTTC,CASSPTILTAPYEQYF
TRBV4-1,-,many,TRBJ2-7,TGCGCCAGCAGCCAAGCGGGACTTATCTCCTACGAGCAGTACTTC,CASSQAGLISYEQYF
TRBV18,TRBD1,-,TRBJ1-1,TGTGCCAGCTCACCAGGGGTATCAGCAGGGGGCTTGGACACTGAAGCTTTCTTT,CASSPGVSAGGLDTEAFF
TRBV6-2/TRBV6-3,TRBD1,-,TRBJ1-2,TGTGCCAGCAGTCTGACCGGGACAGGGGTTCGTGTTGGCTACACCTTC,CASSLTGTGVRVGYTF
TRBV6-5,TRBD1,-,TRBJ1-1,TGTGCCAGCAGTACAGGGGGGCTGGTACTCATGAACACTGAAGCTTTCTTT,CASSTGGLVLMNTEAFF
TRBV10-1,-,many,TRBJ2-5,TGCGCCAGCAGTGACGCGGAGACCCAGTACTTC,CASSDAETQYF
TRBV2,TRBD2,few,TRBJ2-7,TGTGCCAGCAGCTATGACCCTCTAGCGGGAGGAAGCTACGAGCAGTACTTC,CASSYDPLAGGSYEQYF
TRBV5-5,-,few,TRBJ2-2,TGTGCCAGCAGCCCCGGGGGAAGCCTGGGGCACGGGGAGCTGTTTTTT,CASSPGGSLGHGELFF
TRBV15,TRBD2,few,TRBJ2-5,TGTGCCACCAGCAGATGGGGACTAGCGGATAGGGGAGTCTTC,CATSRWGLADRGVF
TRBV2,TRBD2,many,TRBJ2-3,TGTGCCAGCAGTTTTAGCGGGATCGCGGATACGCAGTATTTT,CASSFSGIADTQYF
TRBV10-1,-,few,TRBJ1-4,TGCGCCAGCAGTGATATTACCGGAAAACTGTTTTTT,CASSDITGKLFF
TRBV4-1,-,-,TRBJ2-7,TGCGCCAGCAGCTCAAAGGCAGGCTACGAGCAGTACTTC,CASSSKAGYEQYF
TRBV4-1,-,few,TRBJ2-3,TGCGCCAGCAGCCAAGTTCAGGGAGTCAGCACAGATACGCAGTATTTT,CASSQVQGVSTDTQYF
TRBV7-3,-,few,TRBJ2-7,TGTGCCAGCAGCTTATTGGGGAGTTCCGAGCAGTACTTC,CASSLLGSSEQYF
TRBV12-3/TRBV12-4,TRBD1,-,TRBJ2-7,TGTGCCAGCAGTCAAACCGGGACAGGGAACGAGCAGTACTTC,CASSQTGTGNEQYF
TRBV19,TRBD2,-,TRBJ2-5,TGTGCCAGTAGTTCATGGACTAGCGGGAACCAAGAGACCCAGTACTTC,CASSSWTSGNQETQYF
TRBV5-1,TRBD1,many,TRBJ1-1,TGCGCCAGCAGAATACCCCCAGGGGGGATGAACACTGAAGCTTTCTTT,CASRIPPGGMNTEAFF
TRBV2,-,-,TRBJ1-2,TGTGCCAGCAGTCCCGCCCGGGATGGCTACACCTTC,CASSPARDGYTF
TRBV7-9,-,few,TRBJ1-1,TGTGCCAGCGAATCGGGGGGCGTAATGACTGAAGCTTTCTTT,CASESGGVMTEAFF
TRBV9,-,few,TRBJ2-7,TGTGCCAGCAGCGTAGCAGGATATGGCCCCTCAATGGGCGAGCAGTACTTC,CASSVAGYGPSMGEQYF
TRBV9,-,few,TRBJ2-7,TGTGCCAGCAGCCCCCGATCGGGTCCCTCCTACGAGCAGTACTTC,CASSPRSGPSYEQYF
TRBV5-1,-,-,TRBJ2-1,TGCGCCAGCAGCTTGGTCCTGGCCCCTGACAATGAGCAGTTCTTC,CASSLVLAPDNEQFF
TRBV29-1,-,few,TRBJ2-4,TGCAGCGCCTTACAGGGCATGCAGTACTTC,CSALQGMQYF